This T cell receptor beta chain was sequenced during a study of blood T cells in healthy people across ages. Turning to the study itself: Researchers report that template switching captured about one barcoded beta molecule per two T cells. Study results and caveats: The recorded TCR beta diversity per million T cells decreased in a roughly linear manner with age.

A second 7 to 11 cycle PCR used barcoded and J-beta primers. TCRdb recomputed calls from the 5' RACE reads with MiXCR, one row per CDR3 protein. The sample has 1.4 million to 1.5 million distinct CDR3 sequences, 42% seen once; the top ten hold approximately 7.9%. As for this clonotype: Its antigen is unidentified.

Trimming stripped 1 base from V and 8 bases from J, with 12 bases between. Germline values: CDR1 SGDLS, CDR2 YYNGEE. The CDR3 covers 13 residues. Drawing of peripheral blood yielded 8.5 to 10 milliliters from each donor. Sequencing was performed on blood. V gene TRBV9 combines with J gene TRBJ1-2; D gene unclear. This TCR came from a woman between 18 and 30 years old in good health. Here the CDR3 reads CASSVWTPGGYTF. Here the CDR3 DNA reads TGTGCCAGCAGCGTATGGACGCCTGGCGGCTACACCTTC.